This T cell receptor (beta chain) was identified in a study of technical replicates of blood from four donors. Method: immunoSEQ multiplex PCR; TCRdb's copy keeps in-frame clones and lacks some. This table holds about 75,000 clones, around 93% found once. V was clipped by 6 bases and J by 2 bases, with 17 bases between them. The length of the CDR3 is 15 residues. The sequenced material came from T cells isolated from PBMCs. The chain couples TRBV23-1 to TRBJ2-7, with D possibly being TRBD1 (6 bases). TRBV23-1 is sorted into the ORF group, with uncertain function. This sequence was found in a human donor in good health. CDR3 in amino acids: CASRLTGLFTYEQYF. CDR3 in DNA: TGCGCCAGCAGATTAACAGGGCTCTTCACCTACGAGCAGTACTTC.